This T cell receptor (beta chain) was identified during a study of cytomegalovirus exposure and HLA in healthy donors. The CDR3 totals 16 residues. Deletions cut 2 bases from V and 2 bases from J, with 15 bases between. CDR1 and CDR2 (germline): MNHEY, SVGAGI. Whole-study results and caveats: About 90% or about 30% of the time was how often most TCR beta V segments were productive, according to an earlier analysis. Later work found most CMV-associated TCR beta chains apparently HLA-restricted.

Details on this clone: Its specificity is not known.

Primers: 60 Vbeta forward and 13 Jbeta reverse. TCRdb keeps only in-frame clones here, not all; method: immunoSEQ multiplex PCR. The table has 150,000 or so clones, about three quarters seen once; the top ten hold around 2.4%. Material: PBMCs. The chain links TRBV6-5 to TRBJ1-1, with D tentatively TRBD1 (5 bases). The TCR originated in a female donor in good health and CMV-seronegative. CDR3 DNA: TGTGCCAGCAGTTACAGTGGCGGCAGGGTAAACACTGAAGCTTTCTTT. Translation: CASSYSGGRVNTEAFF.